Described below is a single TCR beta chain sequence and its context. V shed 6 bases and J 9 bases; nucleotides not matched to a gene: 15. Germline values: CDR1 SGHDN, CDR2 FVKESK. This CDR3 comprises 16 residues. The sample is drawn from a study of T cells after yellow fever vaccination. TCRdb independently ran MiXCR on the 5' RACE reads; one entry per CDR3 protein. The sample records hundreds of thousands of distinct CDR3 sequences, roughly 12% being singletons. The rearrangement joins TRBV14 to TRBJ2-1; TRBD2 matches at 9 bases. The sequence was collected from a man younger than 45 who received the YFV17D yellow fever vaccine. Here the sequenced sample was PBMCs, taken on the day of the yellow fever booster vaccination. CDR3 residues: CASRQPSGKVPSEQFF. Here the CDR3 DNA reads TGTGCCAGCAGACAACCTAGCGGGAAAGTGCCTTCTGAGCAGTTCTTC.